This T cell receptor (beta chain) was sequenced in a study of cytomegalovirus exposure and HLA in healthy donors. Trimming stripped 3 bases from V and 4 bases from J, with 16 bases between. Germline assignment: CDR1 SGHTA and CDR2 FQGNSA. This CDR3 comprises 15 residues. This clone was recorded once. Its cognate antigen is unknown. Study-level results: Reportedly, diagnosis of cytomegalovirus status by the classifier showed high specificity and sensitivity. The study labeled 150 to 200 TCR beta chains cytomegalovirus-associated.

Assay used: immunoSEQ multiplex PCR; TCRdb lists only in-frame clones, some missing. The data show roughly 63,000 clones, 80% to 90% seen once. The V gene is TRBV7-2, the J gene TRBJ2-7, with a tentative D call TRBD2 (5 bases). This TCR derives from a woman younger than 35 in good health and CMV-seronegative. Source material: PBMCs. Here the CDR3 DNA reads TGTGCCAGCAGCTTGGAGGCCCCGGCAGGATACGAGCAGTACTTC. It translates to CASSLEAPAGYEQYF.